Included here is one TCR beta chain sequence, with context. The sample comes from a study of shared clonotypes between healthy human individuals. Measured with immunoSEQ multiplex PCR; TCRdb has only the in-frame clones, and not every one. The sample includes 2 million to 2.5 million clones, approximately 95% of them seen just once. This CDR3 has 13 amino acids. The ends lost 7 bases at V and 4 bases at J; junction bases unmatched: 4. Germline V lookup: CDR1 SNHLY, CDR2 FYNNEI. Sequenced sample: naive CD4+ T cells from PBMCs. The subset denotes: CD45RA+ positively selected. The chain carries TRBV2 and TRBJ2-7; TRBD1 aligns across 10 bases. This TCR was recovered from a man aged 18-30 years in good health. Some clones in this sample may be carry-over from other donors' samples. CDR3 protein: CASIGTGDYEQYF. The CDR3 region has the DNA TGTGCCAGCATTGGGACAGGGGATTACGAGCAGTACTTC.